This passage covers 14 T cell receptor beta chains from one sample sequenced in a study of cytomegalovirus exposure and HLA in healthy donors. PCR employed 60 Vbeta and 13 Jbeta primers. Assay: immunoSEQ multiplex PCR; the TCRdb copy retains only in-frame clones and omits some. The sample includes fewer than 150,000 clones, 70% seen only once; the top ten take 1.5% to 2%. The sequencing sample was made of PBMCs. Every receptor here comes from a woman in her twenties or thirties in good health and CMV-seronegative.

The chain links TRBV27 to TRBJ2-3; D may be TRBD2 (6 bases). The CDR3 covers 17 residues. Trimming took 1 base from V and 1 from J, leaving 15 bases between them. The V gene's germline CDR1 is MNHEY and CDR2 SMNVEV (reference sequence). The CDR3 DNA sequence: TGTGCCAGCAGTTTATGGCCCCCGTCTAGCGGCACAGATACGCAGTATTTT. This sequence encodes CASSLWPPSSGTDTQYF.

This chain links TRBV5-5 with TRBJ2-1; 8 positions agree with TRBD2. Trimming took 1 base from V and 2 from J; bases not matched to a gene: 11. This CDR3 contains 18 residues. Germline V CDR1 and CDR2: SGHKS, YYEKEE (reference sequence). The CDR3 DNA reads as TGTGCCAGCAGCTTGAGAGGCTTGAGCGGGGGCGCCTACAATGAGCAGTTCTTC. This gives the protein CASSLRGLSGGAYNEQFF.

V and J are TRBV10-1 and TRBJ2-1, with a weak D call TRBD2 (5 bases). This CDR3 comprises 19 residues. V gave up 4 bases and J gave up 1 base, with 23 bases separating them. CDR1 WNHNN and CDR2 SYGVQD come from the germline V gene (reference sequence). CDR3 residues: CASSAYNGIPVASYNEQFF. The CDR3 nucleotides read TGCGCCAGCAGTGCGTATAACGGGATACCTGTGGCTTCCTACAATGAGCAGTTCTTC.

With regard to this clone: This sample includes further DNA sequences coding for the same CDR3. The chain carries TRBV19 and TRBJ1-2; 7 bases are shared with TRBD1. Per the germline V gene, CDR1 is LNHDA and CDR2 is SQIVND (reference sequence). V lost 5 bases and J lost 6; bases outside the gene matches: 3. The CDR3 has 12 amino acids. The CDR3 loop reads CASSRQGDGYTF. The CDR3 DNA is TGTGCCAGTAGTCGACAGGGAGATGGCTACACCTTC.

This rearrangement joins TRBV2 to TRBJ2-2; 7 nucleotides match TRBD2. Germline V gene lookup returns CDR1 SNHLY and CDR2 FYNNEI. The J segment lost 6 bases and the V segment lost 7 bases, leaving 17 bases of the junction unmatched. The CDR3 is 17 amino acids. CDR3 DNA sequence: TGTGCCAGCAACGACTGGGGTGGCGGGAGAGGTTCCGGGGAGCTGTTTTTT. Its protein is CASNDWGGGRGSGELFF.

The chain uses TRBV5-5 and TRBJ1-2, with no clear D. There are 15 residues in the CDR3. The V gene lost 0 bases and the J gene lost 2 bases, with 11 bases spanning the gap. CDR1 and CDR2 from the germline V gene are SGHKS and YYEKEE (reference sequence). CDR3 residues: CASSLGELSNYGYTF. The CDR3 nucleotides read TGTGCCAGCAGCTTGGGGGAGTTATCCAACTATGGCTACACCTTC.

The chain joins TRBV6-5 to TRBJ2-7; 11 nucleotides match TRBD2. CDR3 length: 15 residues. CDR1 is MNHEY, CDR2 SVGAGI, per germline. Trimming at V came to 3 bases and at J to 5 bases, leaving 6 bases not matched to a gene. The CDR3 coding sequence is TGTGCCAGCAGTTATGGGCTAGCGGGAGGCCACGAGCAGTACTTC. Translating gives CASSYGLAGGHEQYF.

V and J are TRBV6-6 and TRBJ2-7; TRBD2 is a possible D gene (6 bases). With 0 bases removed from V and 4 bases from J, the gap between germline ends came to 16 bases. The CDR3 consists of 16 residues. Germline-derived CDR1 and CDR2 are MNHNY and SVGAGI (reference sequence). CDR3 DNA sequence: TGTGCCAGCAGTTACTCAGTAGGAGGGAGACCGTACGAGCAGTACGTC. This gives the protein CASSYSVGGRPYEQYV.

This clone was found a few times. The J gene is TRBJ1-1, the V gene TRBV19, with 7 bases fitting TRBD1. After removal of 4 bases from V and 3 bases from J, the junction contained 5 bases not matched to a gene. This CDR3 has 14 residues. CDR1 is LNHDA and CDR2 is SQIVND in the germline V gene (reference sequence). This chain's CDR3 is CASSTTGMDTEAFF. CDR3 nucleotide sequence: TGTGCCAGTAGTACGACAGGGATGGACACTGAAGCTTTCTTT.

The J gene is TRBJ2-1, the V gene TRBV14, with 8 bases matching TRBD1. Germline-derived CDR1 and CDR2 are SGHDN and FVKESK. The CDR3 is made up of 17 amino acids. The junction had 6 bases not matched to a gene; V was cut back by 1 base and J by 1 base. This CDR3 is CASSQGTGRGSYNEQFF. For the CDR3, the DNA is TGTGCCAGCAGCCAAGGGACAGGGAGAGGATCCTACAATGAGCAGTTCTTC.

The CDR3 bases are TGTGCCAGCAGCGAGAACCGGGACAGGCCCTACAATGAGCAGTTCTTC. It codes for CASSENRDRPYNEQFF. J is TRBJ2-1 and V is TRBV7-3; TRBD1 aligns across 8 bases. The CDR3 is 16 amino acids. The germline CDR1 and CDR2 sequences are SGHTA and FQGTGA. J was trimmed by 2 bases and V by 5 bases; bases with no gene match: 8. Variable domain in full (rest from reference TRBV7-3 and TRBJ2-1): GAGVSQTPSNKVTEKGKYVELRCDPISGHTALYWYRQSLGQGPEFLIYFQGTGAADDSGLPNDRFFAVRPEGSVSTLKIQRTERGDSAVYLCASSENRDRPYNEQFFGPGTRLTVL.

This sequence joins TRBV18 and TRBJ1-4; no reliable D call. The V end lost 0 bases, the J end lost 6 bases, and 5 bases lay between the germline ends. In germline, CDR1 is KGHSH, CDR2 LQKENI. CDR3 size: 13 residues. The CDR3: CASSPPADEKLFF. CDR3 bases: TGTGCCAGCTCACCACCGGCAGATGAAAAACTGTTTTTT.

This clone was seen a few times. The gene calls are TRBV28 and TRBJ1-4, with D perhaps matching TRBD1 (6 bases). CDR1 is MDHEN, CDR2 SYDVKM, per germline. V was trimmed by 10 bases and J by 8 bases, leaving 17 bases between them. The CDR3 has 13 amino acids. As DNA, the CDR3 is TGTGCCACCAACAGGGAAAGTGGGGAAAAACTGTTTTTT. Amino acids: CATNRESGEKLFF.

The chain recombines TRBV9 with TRBJ2-1, with 9 bases matching TRBD2. The trim removed 2 bases at V and 9 bases at J, leaving 3 bases unmatched. Per germline, CDR1 SGDLS and CDR2 YYNGEE. The CDR3 length is 13 residues. The CDR3 coding sequence is TGTGCCAGCAGCGTGGGAGCGGGGGGTGAGCAGTTCTTC. Its protein product is CASSVGAGGEQFF.